This TCR beta chain was identified in a study of shared clonotypes between healthy human individuals. TCRdb's copy holds only in-frame clones and misses some; the assay was immunoSEQ multiplex PCR. Of under 2.5 million clones listed, approximately 90% are singletons. Participating donors were healthy, HIV-negative adults free of recent acute infections or vaccinations. Every contributor of samples was a Caucasian grown-up residing in Nashville, Tennessee. This TCR was recovered from a man younger than 30 in good health. Some clones in this sample may be carry-over from other donors' samples. The material sequenced was naive CD4+ T cells from PBMCs. The subset was: CD45RA+ positively selected.

As DNA, the CDR3 is TGTGCCAGCAGTGAATTCAGGGTAACTAATGAAAAACTGTTTTTT. This encodes CASSEFRVTNEKLFF. This chain joins TRBV6-1 and TRBJ1-4; D perhaps matches TRBD1 (5 bases). The CDR3 is 15 amino acids. Between the trimmed V and J ends, which lost 2 bases and 1 base, there was a span of 8 bases. Germline CDR1 and CDR2: MNHNS and SASEGT.